These T cell receptor beta chains were read from a single sample in a study of T cell changes during pregnancy in multiple sclerosis. Assay: immunoSEQ multiplex PCR; the TCRdb copy retains only in-frame clones and omits some. The sample carries tens of thousands of clones, roughly nine tenths recorded once. The sequences come from CD4+ T cells from peripheral blood mononuclear cells, collected in the first trimester of pregnancy. The receptors originated from a female donor with multiple sclerosis, enrolled in a pregnancy study. The CDR3 runs from the conserved cysteine through the conserved F or W. The order of the fields is J gene, D gene, clone size, V gene, CDR3 DNA, CDR3 protein. D genes are given only for firm matches. Expanded clones are given a class, and other clones once, few, many or no size at all.

TRBJ2-2 NA once TRBV7-6 TGTGCCAGCAGCCCCCAGACAGTGACCGGGGAGCTGTTTTTT CASSPQTVTGELFF
TRBJ2-3 TRBD2 NA TRBV11-2 TGTGCCAGCAGCAGAACCGGGACTAGCCGAACAGATACGCAGTATTTT CASSRTGTSRTDTQYF
TRBJ2-5 NA NA TRBV6-6 TGTGCCAGCATTACGGGCCAGGGCGGACAAGAGACCCAGTACTTC CASITGQGGQETQYF
TRBJ1-1 NA NA TRBV12-5 TGTGCTAGTGGCCTAGGGAACACTGAAGCTTTCTTT CASGLGNTEAFF
TRBJ1-5 TRBD1 NA TRBV6-1 TGTGCCAGCAGTGGGGGACAGGATATAGGCAATCAGCCCCAGCATTTT CASSGGQDIGNQPQHF
TRBJ2-7 TRBD2 NA TRBV4-2 TGTGCCAGCAGCCCTTCCGGGACTAGAGATACCTACGAGCAGTACTTC CASSPSGTRDTYEQYF
TRBJ2-7 NA NA TRBV5-4 TGTGCCAGCAGCTTGGATCTAGTCTACGAGCAGTACTTC CASSLDLVYEQYF
TRBJ2-1 TRBD2 NA TRBV6-1 TGTGCCAGCACAATAACTAGCGGAGCATACAATGAGCAGTTCTTC CASTITSGAYNEQFF
TRBJ1-1 NA NA TRBV18 TGTGCCAGCTCACCCCATCAGGGCCCGGACACTGAAGCTTTCTTT CASSPHQGPDTEAFF
TRBJ2-7 TRBD2 few TRBV7-2 TGTGCCAGCAGCTTGCAAGGGACTAGCGGGTACGAGCAGTACTTC CASSLQGTSGYEQYF
TRBJ1-1 TRBD1 many TRBV6-1 TGTGCCAGCAGTGATGATTACAGGGGGTTGGCTGAAGCTTTCTTT CASSDDYRGLAEAFF
TRBJ2-3 TRBD2 NA TRBV7-4 TGTGCCAGCAGCTCCTCGAGCGGGAGGGCTGAAGATACGCAGTATTTT CASSSSSGRAEDTQYF
TRBJ2-1 TRBD1 medium-sized TRBV5-1 TGCGCCAGCAGCTCCGGGACAGGGGTGAGCAATGAGCAGTTCTTC CASSSGTGVSNEQFF
TRBJ2-7 NA NA TRBV6-5 TGTGCCAGCAGTTACTCCGGACAAGGCCCCTACGAGCAGTACTTC CASSYSGQGPYEQYF
TRBJ2-5 TRBD2 NA TRBV30 TGTGCCTGCCCTGGGGCTAGCGGACAAGAGACCCAGTACTTC CACPGASGQETQYF
TRBJ2-7 TRBD2 NA TRBV7-9 TGTGCCAGCAGCTTTTATGGACTAGCGGGCCGTAGGGACGAGCAGTACTTC CASSFYGLAGRRDEQYF
TRBJ2-7 TRBD2 NA TRBV5-1 TGCGCCAGCAGCTTAGTAGCGGGAGACCACGAGCAGTACTTC CASSLVAGDHEQYF
TRBJ2-7 TRBD2 NA TRBV6-5 TGTGCCAGCAGCCCTAGAAGCGGGGGCCCCTACGAGCAGTACTTC CASSPRSGGPYEQYF
TRBJ1-4 NA NA TRBV28 TGTGCCAGCAGTTCCCAGACATTTATTAATGAAAAACTGTTTTTT CASSSQTFINEKLFF
TRBJ2-3 NA NA TRBV10-3 TGTGCCATCAAGCGAGCGGAGGGCACAGATACGCAGTATTTT CAIKRAEGTDTQYF
TRBJ2-2 NA NA TRBV5-1 TGCGCCAGCAGCTTGACTGTCGGAGGACCCGGGGAGCTGTTTTTT CASSLTVGGPGELFF
TRBJ1-2 TRBD1 NA TRBV10-3 TGTGCCATCAGTGAGTCGTCAGGGACAGGGCTTGGCTACACCTTC CAISESSGTGLGYTF
TRBJ2-7 NA NA TRBV11-2 TGTGCCAGCAGCTTATGGGAAGAGGGTGAGCAGTACTTC CASSLWEEGEQYF
TRBJ1-2 TRBD1 NA TRBV27 TGTGCCAGCAGAGCATCGCGGGACAGCTATGGCTACACCTTC CASRASRDSYGYTF
TRBJ1-2 NA NA TRBV7-2 TGTGCCAGCAGCTTAGCATCCAGGGGCTACACCTTC CASSLASRGYTF
TRBJ2-2 NA NA TRBV5-1 TGCGCCAGCAGCCCCCAGGGGAACACCGGGGAGCTGTTTTTT CASSPQGNTGELFF
TRBJ2-7 NA NA TRBV19 TGTGCCAGTAGTTCCGCGGCACCCTACGAGCAGTACTTC CASSSAAPYEQYF
TRBJ1-5 TRBD1 NA TRBV27 TGTGCCAGCACTAGTCTATCCAGGGGGAATCAGCCCCAGCATTTT CASTSLSRGNQPQHF
TRBJ2-3 TRBD2 NA TRBV28 TGTGCCAGCAGTTTTTCTCGTTTCACTAGCGGGAGGGCCTTTTCGGTAGATACGCAGTATTTT CASSFSRFTSGRAFSVDTQYF
TRBJ1-5 NA NA TRBV5-1 TGCGCCAGCAGCTTGGGGGGGAGGTTAGATCAGCCCCAGCATTTT CASSLGGRLDQPQHF
TRBJ1-3 NA once TRBV2 TGTGCCAGCAGTAACCAGGGTTCGTATGGAAACACCATATATTTT CASSNQGSYGNTIYF
TRBJ2-5 TRBD2 few TRBV7-2 TGTGCCAGCAGCCGAAATTTAGCGGGAGGTGAAGAGACCCAGTACTTC CASSRNLAGGEETQYF
TRBJ2-3 TRBD2 NA TRBV2 TGTGCCAGCAGAAGGGGGCTTATAACCGGCTACACTAGCGGGAGCACAGATACGCAGTATTTT CASRRGLITGYTSGSTDTQYF
TRBJ2-2 TRBD1 NA TRBV28 TGTGCCAGCAGTTTCCGGGACAGGGGGACCGGGGAGCTGTTTTTT CASSFRDRGTGELFF
TRBJ2-7 TRBD1 NA TRBV28 TGTGCCAGCAGCCTTACAGGGGGCTCCTACGAGCAGTACTTC CASSLTGGSYEQYF
TRBJ2-7 TRBD1 NA TRBV19 TGTGCCAGTAGCGGGACCAGGGGGTCCTCCGAGCAGTACTTC CASSGTRGSSEQYF
TRBJ1-4 NA NA TRBV5-1 TGCGCCAGCGGCGAAACAGGGATAACTAATGAAAAACTGTTTTTT CASGETGITNEKLFF
TRBJ2-5 TRBD2 NA TRBV5-1 TGCGCCAGCAGCTTGGCACTAGCGGGAACAGAGACCCAGTACTTC CASSLALAGTETQYF
TRBJ2-3 NA NA TRBV18 TGTGCCAGCTCACTCCGGGAAAAATATACGCAGTATTTT CASSLREKYTQYF
TRBJ1-1 TRBD1 NA TRBV27 TGTGCCAGCAGTTTAACGCCGTGGACAGGGGGGAACACTGAAGCTTTCTTT CASSLTPWTGGNTEAFF
TRBJ2-5 NA NA TRBV30 TGTGCCCTCGGGGACTTAGTGGAGACCCAGTACTTC CALGDLVETQYF
TRBJ2-4 TRBD2 NA TRBV6-1 TGTGCCAGCAGTGAAGAAGGGACTAGCGGAGCCAAAAACATTCAGTACTTC CASSEEGTSGAKNIQYF
TRBJ2-5 TRBD2 NA TRBV28 TGTGCCAGCAGTCCCTGGATTAGCGGGAGTAAGAAGGCCGGTTCGTGGGAGACCCAGTACTTC CASSPWISGSKKAGSWETQYF
TRBJ1-5 NA NA TRBV18 TGTGCCAGCTCACCATCAGGGGGCAATCAGCCCCAGCATTTT CASSPSGGNQPQHF
TRBJ2-1 TRBD2 NA TRBV11-2 TGTGCCAGCAGCTTCTCCCGAATTGCGGGAGGGGGCGATGAGCAGTTCTTC CASSFSRIAGGGDEQFF
TRBJ2-2 NA NA TRBV27 TGTGCCAGCAGTTTATCGTGGCAGGGTATCGGGGAGCTGTTTTTT CASSLSWQGIGELFF
TRBJ2-1 TRBD2 NA TRBV29-1 TGCAGCACCCAAGTAAGCGGGACCTTTGGTGAGCAGTTCTTC CSTQVSGTFGEQFF
TRBJ1-2 TRBD1 NA TRBV29-1 TGCAGCGCTACGGACAGGTCGGATTATGGCTACACCTTC CSATDRSDYGYTF
TRBJ2-1 TRBD2 NA TRBV7-8 TGTGCCAGCAGCCGTTTGACTAGCGGAGATTACAATGAGCAGTTCTTC CASSRLTSGDYNEQFF
TRBJ1-2 TRBD1 NA TRBV4-2 TGTGCCAGCAGCCAAGATGAGGGGGCCGGCGTATACTATGGCTACACCTTC CASSQDEGAGVYYGYTF
TRBJ2-3 NA NA TRBV6-1 TGTGCCAGCAGTGAAGGGGAGCCCACAGATACGCAGTATTTT CASSEGEPTDTQYF
TRBJ1-2 NA NA TRBV6-5 TGTGCCAGCAGTTACTCGAGAGGAGGGACTAGCTATGGCTACACCTTC CASSYSRGGTSYGYTF
TRBJ1-5 TRBD1 NA TRBV10-3 TGTGCCATGAGTACAGACAGGGATCAGCCCCAGCATTTT CAMSTDRDQPQHF